What follows are 10 T cell receptor beta chains derived from one specimen sequenced in a study of blood T cell repertoires in COVID-19. Sequenced by immunoSEQ multiplex PCR; TCRdb stores in-frame clones only, minus some. Of about 160,000 clones in the sample, over 75% were seen once. Sequencing was carried out using peripheral blood. Receptor source: a man aged 70-80 years who had recovered from COVID-19.

The chain couples TRBV21-1 to TRBJ2-6; the D segment call TRBD1 is taken from the table without a DNA check. TRBV21-1 is an annotated pseudogene. This CDR3 is 18 amino acids long. The CDR3 reads CASSKGVGESSGANVLTF. CDR3 DNA sequence: TGTGCCAGCAGCAAAGGGGTAGGGGAAAGCTCTGGGGCCAACGTCCTGACTTTC.

This clone was seen a few times. The chain is built from TRBV20-1 and TRBJ1-3, with D perhaps matching TRBD1 (5 bases). The CDR3 covers 11 residues. Germline V gene sequence: CDR1 DFQATT, CDR2 SNEGSKA (reference sequence). Trimming pared 5 bases from V and 4 bases from J, leaving 6 bases between. CDR3 residues: CSAGQGNTIYF. The DNA for the CDR3 is TGCAGTGCTGGACAAGGAAACACCATATATTTT.

V is TRBV7-8 and J is TRBJ2-1, with 12 positions matching TRBD2. The CDR3 loop spans 16 amino acids. V trimming: 0 bases; J trimming: 7 bases; junction bases outside the gene matches: 4. Germline V gene sequence: CDR1 SGHVS, CDR2 FQNEAQ. CDR3 sequence: CASSLATSGRGNEQFF. The DNA of the CDR3 is TGTGCCAGCAGCTTAGCGACTAGCGGGAGAGGGAATGAGCAGTTCTTC.

This rearrangement joins TRBV7-9 to TRBJ2-3; perhaps TRBD2 as D (6 bases). This CDR3 has 15 residues. CDR1 and CDR2 from the germline V gene are SEHNR and FQNEAQ (reference sequence). Between the trimmed V and J ends, which lost 3 bases and 0 bases, there was a span of 10 bases. This chain's CDR3 is CASSLGRGSTDTQYF. CDR3 coding DNA: TGTGCCAGCAGCTTGGGACGGGGGAGCACAGATACGCAGTATTTT.

This clone appeared once. The rearrangement uses TRBV19 and TRBJ2-7; 7 positions agree with TRBD1. The V gene end was trimmed by 6 bases and the J gene end by 6 bases; junction bases not matched to a gene: 8. In germline, CDR1 is LNHDA, CDR2 SQIVND (reference sequence). This CDR3 region has 13 residues. The CDR3 sequence: CASSTDREGEQYF. The CDR3 nucleotides read TGTGCCAGTAGCACTGACAGGGAAGGCGAGCAGTACTTC.

This clone showed up just once. This chain connects TRBV18 to TRBJ2-3, with D perhaps TRBD1 (6 bases). The V end lost 10 bases, the J end lost 1 base, and 12 bases lay between the germline ends. Germline CDR1 is KGHSH and CDR2 is LQKENI. This CDR3 region has 13 residues. The CDR3 loop reads CANREPGTDTQYF. DNA for the CDR3: TGTGCCAACAGGGAGCCCGGCACAGATACGCAGTATTTT.

This clone has only one observation. The rearrangement links TRBV20-1 to TRBJ1-1; TRBD1 aligns across 7 bases. CDR1 and CDR2 (germline): DFQATT, SNEGSKA (reference sequence). The CDR3 runs 14 residues. Trimming cost V 3 bases and J 0 bases; bases outside gene matches: 4. CDR3 protein: CSASTRGVNTEAFF. DNA for the CDR3: TGCAGTGCTAGTACCAGGGGGGTGAACACTGAAGCTTTCTTT.

The rearrangement links TRBV19 to TRBJ1-2; D is perhaps TRBD1 (5 bases). The germline V gene has CDR1 LNHDA and CDR2 SQIVND (reference sequence). The CDR3 totals 15 residues. V dropped 4 bases and J dropped 2 bases, with 14 bases sitting between them. In DNA, the CDR3 is TGTGCCAGTAGTACCCAATGGGGGGGGAACTATGGCTACACCTTC. Its protein is CASSTQWGGNYGYTF.

The rearrangement uses TRBV7-2 and TRBJ1-5, with 9 positions matching TRBD1. The germline gives CDR1 SGHTA, CDR2 FQGNSA. The CDR3 sequence is 15 residues long. The trim removed 5 bases at V and 3 bases at J, leaving 5 bases unmatched. The CDR3, as DNA: TGTGCCAGCAGCCCGGGGACAGGGAACAATCAGCCCCAGCATTTT. It is translated as CASSPGTGNNQPQHF.

This clone was detected only a few times. The rearrangement uses TRBV7-9 and TRBJ2-2; D possibly corresponds to TRBD2 (5 bases). The CDR3 has 15 amino acids. Deletions cut 5 bases from V and 3 bases from J, with 13 bases between. Germline-derived CDR1 and CDR2 are SEHNR and FQNEAQ (reference sequence). The CDR3 sequence is CASSPLDLYTGELFF. The CDR3 coding sequence is TGTGCCAGCAGCCCTTTGGACTTATACACCGGGGAGCTGTTTTTT.